The present T cell receptor (beta chain) was sequenced within a study of T cells in narcolepsy. Profiling relied on immunoSEQ multiplex PCR, and the TCRdb table lists in-frame clones only, not all of them. The data contain 35,000 to 40,000 clones, approximately 85% of them singletons. Germline V gene sequence: CDR1 GTSNPN, CDR2 SVGIG (reference sequence). This CDR3 has 15 residues. The V and J ends lost 2 bases and 2 bases, in that order; junction bases with no gene match: 7. Sequenced material: CD45RA- memory CD4+ T cells from PBMCs. This chain uses TRBV30 with TRBJ2-7, with 9 bases matching TRBD1. The TCR originated in a human donor with narcolepsy. CDR3 sequence (DNA): TGTGCCTGGAGTTTAGGACAGGGGTCTACCTACGAGCAGTACTTC. Its protein product is CAWSLGQGSTYEQYF.